This is a list of T cell receptor beta chains from one sample in a study of shared clonotypes between healthy human individuals. Sequenced by immunoSEQ multiplex PCR; TCRdb stores in-frame clones only, minus some. The sample carries about 2.5 million clones, just under 95% recorded once. The sample was naive CD4+ T cells from PBMCs. These receptors all come from a man aged 18 to 30 in good health. Some clones in this sample may be carry-over from other donors' samples. Both conserved end residues are part of each CDR3. The D gene is left open where the match is weak. Size is omitted from some rows. Given values are once, few, many or a class for expanded clones.

d_gene: .
v_gene: TRBV5-4
j_gene: TRBJ1-5
abundance: few
CDR3aa: CASSFGASGNQPQHF
CDR3nt: TGTGCCAGCAGCTTTGGAGCCTCGGGCAATCAGCCCCAGCATTTT

d_gene: TRBD2
v_gene: TRBV7-3
j_gene: TRBJ2-1
abundance: .
CDR3aa: CASSLIVSAGGRARVNNEQFF
CDR3nt: TGTGCCAGCAGCTTAATTGTGTCCGCGGGCGGGAGGGCTCGAGTTAACAATGAGCAGTTCTTC

d_gene: TRBD1
v_gene: TRBV5-6
j_gene: TRBJ1-6
abundance: .
CDR3aa: CASSLRGTGASPLHF
CDR3nt: TGTGCCAGCAGCTTACGCGGGACAGGGGCTTCACCCCTCCACTTT

d_gene: .
v_gene: TRBV9
j_gene: TRBJ2-3
abundance: .
CDR3aa: CASSEQGITTDTQYF
CDR3nt: TGTGCCAGCAGCGAACAGGGTATAACCACAGATACGCAGTATTTT

d_gene: TRBD2
v_gene: TRBV4-1
j_gene: TRBJ2-1
abundance: .
CDR3aa: CASSQVFVGGRGNEQFF
CDR3nt: TGCGCCAGCAGCCAAGTTTTCGTAGGCGGGAGAGGCAATGAGCAGTTCTTC

d_gene: .
v_gene: TRBV10-3
j_gene: TRBJ1-3
abundance: .
CDR3aa: CAIRETADGNTIYF
CDR3nt: TGTGCCATCAGAGAGACAGCCGATGGAAACACCATATATTTT

d_gene: TRBD1
v_gene: TRBV2
j_gene: TRBJ2-7
abundance: .
CDR3aa: CASRTGQSYEQYF
CDR3nt: TGTGCCAGCAGGACGGGACAGAGCTACGAGCAGTACTTC

d_gene: .
v_gene: TRBV6-1
j_gene: TRBJ1-5
abundance: .
CDR3aa: CASSRGNQPQHF
CDR3nt: TGTGCCAGCAGCCGCGGCAATCAGCCCCAGCATTTT

d_gene: .
v_gene: TRBV28
j_gene: TRBJ1-1
abundance: .
CDR3aa: CASSYPPENTEAFF
CDR3nt: TGTGCCAGCAGTTACCCACCTGAGAACACTGAAGCTTTCTTT

d_gene: .
v_gene: TRBV5-4
j_gene: TRBJ1-3
abundance: .
CDR3aa: CASSFYPGNTIYF
CDR3nt: TGTGCCAGCAGCTTTTACCCTGGAAACACCATATATTTT

d_gene: .
v_gene: TRBV5-5
j_gene: TRBJ1-2
abundance: once
CDR3aa: CASSWTVQGYTF
CDR3nt: TGTGCCAGCAGCTGGACAGTCCAAGGCTACACCTTC

d_gene: .
v_gene: TRBV7-2
j_gene: TRBJ2-5
abundance: once
CDR3aa: CASSLGLVEGQETQYF
CDR3nt: TGTGCCAGCAGCTTAGGGCTAGTAGAGGGCCAAGAGACCCAGTACTTC

d_gene: TRBD1
v_gene: TRBV5-1
j_gene: TRBJ1-1
abundance: once
CDR3aa: CASSRGGQGDTEAFF
CDR3nt: TGCGCCAGCAGCCGGGGAGGACAGGGGGACACTGAAGCTTTCTTT

d_gene: .
v_gene: TRBV7-3
j_gene: TRBJ2-6
abundance: .
CDR3aa: CASVPTGGTPTGANVLTF
CDR3nt: TGTGCCAGCGTTCCGACAGGCGGCACCCCCACTGGGGCCAACGTCCTGACTTTC

d_gene: TRBD2
v_gene: TRBV10-3
j_gene: TRBJ2-7
abundance: .
CDR3aa: CATGTSAFYEQYF
CDR3nt: TGTGCCACCGGGACTAGCGCGTTCTACGAGCAGTACTTC

d_gene: .
v_gene: TRBV11-2
j_gene: TRBJ2-3
abundance: .
CDR3aa: CASSPNMRASTDTQYF
CDR3nt: TGTGCCAGCAGCCCCAATATGCGGGCCAGCACAGATACGCAGTATTTT

d_gene: TRBD2
v_gene: TRBV7-3
j_gene: TRBJ2-1
abundance: .
CDR3aa: CASSFRLAGANEQFF
CDR3nt: TGTGCCAGCAGCTTTAGACTAGCGGGAGCAAATGAGCAGTTCTTC

d_gene: TRBD1
v_gene: TRBV4-3
j_gene: TRBJ1-2
abundance: .
CDR3aa: CASSQELGQGAGGYTF
CDR3nt: TGCGCCAGCAGCCAAGAGCTCGGACAGGGGGCGGGCGGCTACACCTTC

d_gene: TRBD1
v_gene: TRBV6-5
j_gene: TRBJ1-1
abundance: .
CDR3aa: CASSSSRGQGEAFF
CDR3nt: TGTGCCAGCAGTTCCTCTCGCGGACAGGGCGAAGCTTTCTTT

d_gene: .
v_gene: TRBV18
j_gene: TRBJ2-3
abundance: .
CDR3aa: CASSPRQTWDTQYF
CDR3nt: TGTGCCAGCTCACCCCGACAGACCTGGGATACGCAGTATTTT

d_gene: TRBD1
v_gene: TRBV5-4
j_gene: TRBJ1-1
abundance: .
CDR3aa: CASSLGQGAAEAFF
CDR3nt: TGTGCCAGCAGCTTGGGACAGGGGGCTGCTGAAGCTTTCTTT

d_gene: .
v_gene: TRBV27
j_gene: TRBJ2-1
abundance: .
CDR3aa: CASSLFPAASSYNEQFF
CDR3nt: TGTGCCAGCAGTCTATTCCCTGCTGCCAGTTCCTACAATGAGCAGTTCTTC

d_gene: .
v_gene: TRBV5-4
j_gene: TRBJ2-2
abundance: .
CDR3aa: CASRSSSRNTGELFF
CDR3nt: TGTGCCAGCAGATCGAGTAGCAGGAATACCGGGGAGCTGTTTTTT

d_gene: TRBD2
v_gene: TRBV7-3
j_gene: TRBJ2-1
abundance: .
CDR3aa: CASSWTSGSYNEQFF
CDR3nt: TGTGCCAGCAGCTGGACTAGCGGCTCCTACAATGAGCAGTTCTTC

d_gene: TRBD1
v_gene: TRBV15
j_gene: TRBJ1-4
abundance: .
CDR3aa: CATSRSGQGGGKLFF
CDR3nt: TGTGCCACCAGCAGATCTGGACAGGGGGGAGGAAAACTGTTTTTT

d_gene: .
v_gene: TRBV6-6
j_gene: TRBJ1-1
abundance: .
CDR3aa: CASTRTFGTEAFF
CDR3nt: TGTGCCAGCACCCGGACATTTGGCACTGAAGCTTTCTTT

d_gene: TRBD2
v_gene: TRBV4-3
j_gene: TRBJ2-5
abundance: .
CDR3aa: CASSQGSGRYETQYF
CDR3nt: TGCGCCAGCAGCCAGGGGAGCGGGAGATATGAGACCCAGTACTTC